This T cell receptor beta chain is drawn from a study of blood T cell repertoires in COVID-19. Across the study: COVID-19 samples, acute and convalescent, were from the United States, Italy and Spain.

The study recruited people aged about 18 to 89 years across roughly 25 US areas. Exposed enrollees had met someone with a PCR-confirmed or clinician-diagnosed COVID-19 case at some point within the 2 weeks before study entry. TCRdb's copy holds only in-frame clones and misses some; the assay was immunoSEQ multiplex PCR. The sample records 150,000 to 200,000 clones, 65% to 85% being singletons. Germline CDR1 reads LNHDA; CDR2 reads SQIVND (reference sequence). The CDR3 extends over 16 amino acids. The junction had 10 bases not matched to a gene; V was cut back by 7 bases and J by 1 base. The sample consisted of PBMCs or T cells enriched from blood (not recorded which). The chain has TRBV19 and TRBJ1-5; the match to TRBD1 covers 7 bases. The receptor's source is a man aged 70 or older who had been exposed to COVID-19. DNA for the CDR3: TGTGCCAGTACAGGGGGAAGTTTGATGAGCAATCAGCCCCAGCATTTT. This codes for CASTGGSLMSNQPQHF.